The clone carrying this TCR beta chain has a handful of counts. Its antigen is not identified. Within the library, unique molecular identifiers were attached to each individual cDNA molecule. Per the authors' pipeline: Samples ranged from about 23,224 to 690,600 TCRs, with a median of around 100,000. TCRdb re-derived calls from the reads in MiXCR, one entry per CDR3 protein. The V and J calls follow TCRdb's processing rather than the paper's. Of about 120,000 distinct CDR3 sequences detected, approximately 9% appear once; the ten largest clones hold over 1.1%. Someone pulled total RNA out of unfractionated whole blood. This sample is part of a study of human T cells and chemical hapten exposure. Findings and limits, study-wide: After DPC sensitization, TCRs above 1 in 1000 frequency showed no change.

CDR3 length: 14 amino acids. With 4 bases removed from V and 7 bases from J, the gap between germline ends came to 14 bases. Germline V gene sequence: CDR1 MNHEY, CDR2 SMNVEV (reference sequence). The rearrangement links TRBV27 to TRBJ2-4; D gene ambiguous. The receptor was derived from a human donor in good health. Some clones in this sample may be carry-over from other donors' samples. Sequencing was carried out using whole blood. The CDR3 nucleotides are TGTGCCAGCAGTTCGATATCCTTGCGGAACATTCAGTACTTC. This translates into CASSSISLRNIQYF.